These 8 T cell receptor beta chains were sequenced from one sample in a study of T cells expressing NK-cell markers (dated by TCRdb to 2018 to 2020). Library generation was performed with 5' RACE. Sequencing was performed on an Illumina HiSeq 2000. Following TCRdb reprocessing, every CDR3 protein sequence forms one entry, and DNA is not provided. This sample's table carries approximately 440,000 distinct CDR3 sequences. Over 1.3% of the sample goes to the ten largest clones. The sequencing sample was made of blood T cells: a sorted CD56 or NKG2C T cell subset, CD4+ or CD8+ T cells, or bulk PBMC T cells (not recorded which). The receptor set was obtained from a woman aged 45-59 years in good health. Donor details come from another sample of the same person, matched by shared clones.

The CDR3 region is CASSKLDELFF. The gene calls are TRBV25-1 and TRBJ2-2. Germline V gene data show CDR1 as MGHDK and CDR2 as SYGVNS. This CDR3 spans 11 amino acids.

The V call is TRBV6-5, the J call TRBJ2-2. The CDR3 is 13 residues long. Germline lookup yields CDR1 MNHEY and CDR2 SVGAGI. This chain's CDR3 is CASGDWNTGELFF.

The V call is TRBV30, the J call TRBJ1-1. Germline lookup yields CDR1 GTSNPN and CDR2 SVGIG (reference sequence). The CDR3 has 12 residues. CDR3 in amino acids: CAWTDRNTEAFF. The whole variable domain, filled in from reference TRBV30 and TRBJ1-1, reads SQTIHQWPATLVQPVGSPLSLECTVEGTSNPNLYWYRQAAGRGLQLLFYSVGIGQISSEVPQNLSASRPQDRQFILSSKKLLLSDSGFYLCAWTDRNTEAFFGQGTRLTVV.

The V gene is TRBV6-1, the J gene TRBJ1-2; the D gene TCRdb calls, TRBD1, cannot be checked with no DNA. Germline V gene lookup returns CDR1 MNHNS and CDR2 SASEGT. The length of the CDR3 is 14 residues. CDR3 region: CASKSTGPNYGYTF.

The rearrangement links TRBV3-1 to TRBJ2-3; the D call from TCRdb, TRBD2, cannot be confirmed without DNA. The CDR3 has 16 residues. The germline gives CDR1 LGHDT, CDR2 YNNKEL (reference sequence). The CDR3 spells CASSPPSGASTDTQYF.

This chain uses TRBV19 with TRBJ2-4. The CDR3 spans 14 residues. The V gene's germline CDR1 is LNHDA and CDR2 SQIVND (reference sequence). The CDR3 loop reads CASRDRLAKNIQYF.

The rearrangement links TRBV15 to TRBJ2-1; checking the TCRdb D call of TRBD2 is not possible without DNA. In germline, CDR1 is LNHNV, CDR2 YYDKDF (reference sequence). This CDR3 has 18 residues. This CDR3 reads CATSRDRGSGVEGNEQFF.

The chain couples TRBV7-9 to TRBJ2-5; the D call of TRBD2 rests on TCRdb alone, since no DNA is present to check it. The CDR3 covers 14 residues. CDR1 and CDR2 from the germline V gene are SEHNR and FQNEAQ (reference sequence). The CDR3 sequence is CASSPRGIVKTQYF.